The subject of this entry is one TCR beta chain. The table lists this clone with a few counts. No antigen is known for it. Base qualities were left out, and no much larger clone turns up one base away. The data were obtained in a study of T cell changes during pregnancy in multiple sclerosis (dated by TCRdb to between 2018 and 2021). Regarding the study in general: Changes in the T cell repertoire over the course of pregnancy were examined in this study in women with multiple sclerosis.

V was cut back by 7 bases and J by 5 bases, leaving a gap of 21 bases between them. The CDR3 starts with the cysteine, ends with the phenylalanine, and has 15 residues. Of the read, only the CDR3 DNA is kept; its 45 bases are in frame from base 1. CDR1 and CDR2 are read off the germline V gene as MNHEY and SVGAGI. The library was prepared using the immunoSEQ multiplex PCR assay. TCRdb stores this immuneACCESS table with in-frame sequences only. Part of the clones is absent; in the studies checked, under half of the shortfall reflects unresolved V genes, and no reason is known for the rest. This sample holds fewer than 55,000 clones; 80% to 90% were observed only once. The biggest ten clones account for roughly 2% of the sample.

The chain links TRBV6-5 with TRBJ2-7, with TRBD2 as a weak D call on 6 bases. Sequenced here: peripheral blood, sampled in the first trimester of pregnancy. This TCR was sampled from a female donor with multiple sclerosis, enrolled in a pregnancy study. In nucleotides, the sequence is TGTGCCAGCAAGAGTCTATTAGGGGAGGTCGACGAGCAGTACTTC. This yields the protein CASKSLLGEVDEQYF.